This T cell receptor beta chain was sequenced for a study of control samples from healthy donors and cancer patients. V shed 2 bases, J shed 5 bases, and the junction held 7 bases outside the gene matches. This CDR3 contains 15 residues. Looked up from germline, CDR1 is MGHRA and CDR2 is YSYEKL. The assay was immunoSEQ multiplex PCR, and TCRdb's table has in-frame clones only and misses some. The sample gives 100,000 to 150,000 clones, roughly 89% of which show up once; about 5.5% is in the top ten. This TCR came from a man in his late teens or twenties in good health. Sequencing was performed on blood. This chain links TRBV4-1 with TRBJ2-7; 9 positions agree with TRBD1. CDR3 in DNA: TGCGCCAGCAGCCAACCCCACAGGGGGCTCGACGAGCAGTACTTC. Its translation is CASSQPHRGLDEQYF.